This T cell receptor (beta chain) originates from a study of cytomegalovirus exposure and HLA in healthy donors. Looking at the study overall: Later analysis reported that the 120 or so validation repertoires shared the platform of the approximately 670 first-cohort repertoires.

In regard to this clone: Its antigen is unknown.

The V gene lost 0 bases and the J gene lost 4 bases, with 8 bases spanning the gap. Germline values: CDR1 SGDLS, CDR2 YYNGEE. The CDR3 length is 14 residues. The table came from immunoSEQ multiplex PCR; TCRdb's copy has only in-frame clones and leaves some out. The sample records about 310,000 clones, nearly 90% being singletons. General study results and limits: Subsequent analysis revealed that first-cohort TCR clusters tended to co-occur in the 100 to 150 validation repertoires. It was about 150 TCR beta chains that were listed as cytomegalovirus-associated.

Sequencing input: PBMCs. The sequence was collected from a young man in good health and CMV-seronegative. This sequence joins TRBV9 and TRBJ1-3; D ambiguous. This CDR3 is CASSVEAAGNTIYF. CDR3 bases: TGTGCCAGCAGCGTAGAGGCGGCGGGAAACACCATATATTTT.